One sample yielded the 32 T cell receptor beta chains listed below, sequenced in a study of blood T cell repertoires in COVID-19. Assay: immunoSEQ multiplex PCR; the TCRdb copy retains only in-frame clones and omits some. The sample includes tens of thousands of clones, 82% of them seen just once. Sequencing used peripheral blood. The receptors shown here come from a man older than 75 with COVID-19, enrolled during active disease.

This clone has a single count. The chain combines TRBV3-1 (or the pseudogene TRBV3-2) with TRBJ1-1; D may be TRBD1 (5 bases). This CDR3 has 15 residues. Looked up from germline, CDR1 is LGHDT and CDR2 is YNNKEL (reference sequence). The V and J ends lost 2 bases and 1 base respectively, with 11 bases between them. The CDR3 loop reads CASSQFGGGNTEAFF. For the CDR3, the DNA is TGTGCCAGCAGCCAATTTGGGGGGGGGAACACTGAAGCTTTCTTT.

CDR3 sequence reads: CASSKTGGDEKLFF. The DNA for the CDR3 is TGTGCCAGCTCAAAGACAGGGGGTGATGAAAAACTGTTTTTT. The gene calls are TRBV18 and TRBJ1-4; 9 nucleotides align to TRBD1. Germline loops: CDR1 KGHSH, CDR2 LQKENI. The ends lost 5 bases at V and 6 bases at J; junction bases unmatched: 4. The CDR3 runs to 14 residues.

This chain uses TRBV7-9 with TRBJ2-6; 8 positions agree with TRBD1. The CDR3 runs to 18 residues. Germline V gene data show CDR1 as SEHNR and CDR2 as FQNEAQ (reference sequence). Losses at the gene ends were 5 bases for V and 0 bases for J; bases not matched to a gene: 9. The CDR3 sequence: CASSMTGVRSSGANVLTF. The DNA of the CDR3 is TGTGCCAGCAGCATGACAGGGGTCCGGAGCTCTGGGGCCAACGTCCTGACTTTC.

The chain has TRBV28 and TRBJ1-5; TRBD1 aligns across 7 bases. The CDR3 sequence is 16 residues long. J gave up 3 bases and V 4 bases, and 9 bases lay outside the gene matches. CDR1 is MDHEN, CDR2 SYDVKM, per germline. The CDR3 region has the DNA TGTGCCAGCAGTTCCCCCGAGACAGGGTACAATCAGCCCCAGCATTTT. Translation: CASSSPETGYNQPQHF.

CDR3 protein: CASSIAAEVFYSNQPQHF. DNA of the CDR3: TGTGCCAGTAGTATAGCCGCGGAGGTTTTCTATAGCAATCAGCCCCAGCATTTT. The chain has TRBV19 and TRBJ1-5, with no clear D. V shed 1 base and J shed 0 bases, with 16 bases lying between them. CDR3 length: 18 amino acids. Germline loops: CDR1 LNHDA, CDR2 SQIVND (reference sequence). The full variable domain, with the rest looked up from reference TRBV19 and TRBJ1-5, is DGGITQSPKYLFRKEGQNVTLSCEQNLNHDAMYWYRQDPGQGLRLIYYSQIVNDFQKGDIAEGYSVSREKKESFPLTVTSAQKNPTAFYLCASSIAAEVFYSNQPQHFGDGTRLSIL.

The V call is TRBV21-1, the J call TRBJ2-3; the D call in the table, TRBD2, was not verified against the DNA. TRBV21-1 is given as a pseudogene. The CDR3 totals 18 residues. The CDR3 DNA reads as TGTGCCAGCAGCAAACACCCTCTACTAGCGGGAGGCACAGATACGCAGTATTTT. This encodes CASSKHPLLAGGTDTQYF.

The genes are TRBV24-1 and TRBJ1-2; possibly TRBD1 for D (5 bases). Per the germline V gene, CDR1 is KGHDR and CDR2 is SFDVKD. V was clipped by 7 bases and J by 4 bases, with 9 bases between them. The length of the CDR3 is 12 residues. CDR3 nucleotides: TGTGCCACCAGCAGGGAGGGCTATGGCTACACCTTC. Translation: CATSREGYGYTF.

The chain has TRBV7-8 and TRBJ2-2, with a tentative D call TRBD1 (5 bases). Germline CDR1 reads SGHVS; CDR2 reads FQNEAQ. The CDR3 totals 16 residues. V gave up 3 bases and J gave up 6 bases, with 17 bases separating them. The DNA of the CDR3 is TGTGCCAGCAGCTTTATTATATCAGGGTCGGCCGGGGAGCTGTTTTTT. This gives the protein CASSFIISGSAGELFF.

The genes are TRBV12-5 and TRBJ2-4; TRBD1 is a possible D gene (6 bases). From germline, CDR1 is LGHNT and CDR2 FRNRAP. The V end lost 0 bases, the J end lost 7 bases, and 13 bases lay between the germline ends. CDR3 length equals 15 residues. CDR3 coding DNA: TGTGCTAGTGGTTTGGTGTGGACAGTCCTGAACATTCAGTACTTC. It yields the protein CASGLVWTVLNIQYF.

V gene TRBV10-3 combines with J gene TRBJ1-1; TRBD1 matches at 8 bases. The CDR3 loop spans 12 amino acids. The germline V gene encodes CDR1 ENHRY and CDR2 SYGVKD. Losses at the gene ends were 4 bases for V and 11 bases for J; bases not matched to a gene: 6. The CDR3: CAISGDRRVAFF. In DNA form, the CDR3 reads TGTGCCATCAGTGGGGACAGGCGTGTTGCTTTCTTT.

A single count supports this clone. CDR3: CASSPERDTYGYTF. CDR3 DNA: TGTGCCAGCTCACCTGAGAGAGACACCTATGGCTACACCTTC. The chain carries TRBV18 and TRBJ1-2; unclear D gene. The V end was cut by 3 bases, the J end by 4 bases, with 12 bases between. This CDR3 is 14 amino acids long. CDR1 and CDR2 from the germline V gene are KGHSH and LQKENI.

J is TRBJ2-1 and V is TRBV7-6; 11 bases agree with TRBD2. V lost 5 bases, J lost 3 bases, and 6 bases stayed unmatched. Germline CDR1 and CDR2: SGHVS and FNYEAQ. The CDR3 totals 16 residues. The CDR3 loop reads CASSPRTSGYYNEQFF. CDR3 DNA sequence: TGTGCCAGCAGCCCAAGGACTAGCGGGTACTACAATGAGCAGTTCTTC.

This chain connects TRBV6-5 to TRBJ1-5, with D perhaps matching TRBD1 (6 bases). The germline V gene has CDR1 MNHEY and CDR2 SVGAGI. With 9 bases removed from V and 5 bases from J, the gap between germline ends came to 20 bases. This CDR3 is built from 15 residues. CDR3 nucleotide sequence: TGTGCCAGTATACCGGGGGGCGGGAGCGATCAGCCCCAGCATTTT. Translating it yields CASIPGGGSDQPQHF.

The chain combines TRBV2 with TRBJ1-2, with 7 bases aligning to TRBD1. V lost 1 base and J lost 1; bases outside the gene matches: 6. The CDR3 runs to 16 residues. In germline, CDR1 is SNHLY, CDR2 FYNNEI. CDR3 sequence: CASSEGWAGGNYGYTF. For the CDR3, the DNA is TGTGCCAGCAGTGAAGGTTGGGCAGGGGGTAACTATGGCTACACCTTC.

The chain uses TRBV10-3 and TRBJ1-1, with a tentative D call TRBD1 (5 bases). Trimming shortened V by 2 bases and J by 5 bases, and 21 bases separated the two germline ends. The CDR3 extends over 17 amino acids. The germline CDR1 and CDR2 sequences are ENHRY and SYGVKD. CDR3 DNA sequence: TGTGCCATCAGTGAGCCGGGTAATATCGGGGCGGGAACTGAAGCTTTCTTT. Its protein product is CAISEPGNIGAGTEAFF.

This chain joins TRBV29-1 and TRBJ2-2, with 9 nucleotides matching TRBD1. J was trimmed by 4 bases and V by 7 bases; bases with no gene match: 13. This CDR3 is 16 amino acids long. Germline V gene data show CDR1 as SQVTM and CDR2 as ANQGSEA. The CDR3 sequence is CSARGQGGAGTGELFF. CDR3 DNA sequence: TGCAGCGCCCGGGGACAGGGTGGAGCGGGCACCGGGGAGCTGTTTTTT.

This clone has only a few counts. The V gene is TRBV19, the J gene TRBJ1-1; 7 bases fit TRBD1. The germline gives CDR1 LNHDA, CDR2 SQIVND (reference sequence). This CDR3 is 14 amino acids long. The ends lost 5 bases at V and 2 bases at J; junction bases unmatched: 5. DNA of the CDR3: TGTGCCAGTAGTGACAGGGTGGGAAACACTGAAGCTTTCTTT. It codes for CASSDRVGNTEAFF.

The chain employs TRBV2 and TRBJ1-2, with D possibly being TRBD1 (6 bases). Trimming shortened V by 3 bases and J by 7 bases, and 12 bases separated the two germline ends. Germline-derived CDR1 and CDR2 are SNHLY and FYNNEI. The CDR3 is 13 residues long. As DNA, the CDR3 is TGTGCCAGCAGTGATGCAGGGGCGGGTGGCTACACCTTC. This encodes CASSDAGAGGYTF.

CDR3 bases: TGCGCCAGCAGCCCACAGGGGCAGGGGAACACTGAAGCTTTCTTT. The encoded protein is CASSPQGQGNTEAFF. This chain uses TRBV4-3 with TRBJ1-1; 7 nucleotides agree with TRBD1. Germline trimming cut 4 bases from V and 1 base from J; bases unmatched to any gene: 6. CDR1 and CDR2 from the germline V gene are LGHNA and YSLEER. The CDR3 is 15 residues long.

The chain employs TRBV6-5 and TRBJ1-2; TRBD1 agrees at 11 bases. This CDR3 has 14 residues. V lost 4 bases, J lost 6 bases, and 4 bases stayed unmatched. CDR1 is MNHEY, CDR2 SVGAGI, per germline. CDR3 sequence reads: CASSSGQGGDGYTF. For the CDR3, the DNA is TGTGCCAGCAGTTCGGGACAGGGGGGGGATGGCTACACCTTC.

This chain links TRBV30 with TRBJ1-4; D perhaps matches TRBD1 (6 bases). CDR3 length: 15 amino acids. Trimming shortened V by 5 bases and J by 5 bases, and 18 bases separated the two germline ends. Germline V CDR1 and CDR2: GTSNPN, SVGIG (reference sequence). DNA of the CDR3: TGTGCCTGGGCCCGGATTAGGGGGAAGAATGAAAAACTGTTTTTT. Its protein is CAWARIRGKNEKLFF.

The rearrangement links TRBV19 to TRBJ2-1; a weak D match, TRBD2 (7 bases). The CDR3 covers 13 residues. V shed 9 bases and J shed 6 bases, with 15 bases lying between them. The V gene's germline CDR1 is LNHDA and CDR2 SQIVND (reference sequence). The CDR3: CASGRGAANEQFF. As DNA, the CDR3 is TGTGCCAGCGGCCGGGGGGCAGCCAATGAGCAGTTCTTC.

V gene TRBV28 combines with J gene TRBJ2-3, with D perhaps TRBD2 (5 bases). CDR1 is MDHEN and CDR2 is SYDVKM in the germline V gene. Trimming left V 7 bases short and J 5 bases short, with 16 bases between. The CDR3 contains 14 residues. CDR3 nucleotides: TGTGCCAGCAATCCCCCGGGGTTGAAAGATACGCAGTATTTT. It specifies CASNPPGLKDTQYF.

This clone was seen only once. This chain connects TRBV15 to TRBJ1-2, with 7 bases lining up with TRBD1. The germline CDR1 and CDR2 sequences are LNHNV and YYDKDF (reference sequence). CDR3 length: 16 amino acids. V lost 4 bases to trimming and J lost 4 bases; unmatched junction nucleotides: 12. CDR3 coding DNA: TGTGCCACCAGCACCACCACGGGACAGAGTCTCTATGGCTACACCTTC. It specifies CATSTTTGQSLYGYTF.

This chain links TRBV2 with TRBJ1-5; tentative D call: TRBD1 (6 bases). The CDR3 has 14 amino acids. Trimming cost V 5 bases and J 0 bases, with 8 bases left between them. The germline V gene encodes CDR1 SNHLY and CDR2 FYNNEI. CDR3 bases: TGTGCCAGCAGTAGACAGGATAGCAATCAGCCCCAGCATTTT. Residues: CASSRQDSNQPQHF.

J is TRBJ1-6 and V is TRBV9; D unclear. The CDR3 consists of 14 residues. Trimming removed 1 base at V and 7 bases at J, with 9 bases between. Germline CDR1 SGDLS, CDR2 YYNGEE. CDR3 in DNA: TGTGCCAGCAGCGTAAACACAATGAATTCACCCCTCCACTTT. The encoded protein is CASSVNTMNSPLHF.

This chain connects TRBV19 to TRBJ2-2; 10 bases line up with TRBD2. The J segment lost 7 bases and the V segment lost 2 bases, leaving 7 bases of the junction unmatched. The CDR3 consists of 16 residues. The germline CDR1 and CDR2 sequences are LNHDA and SQIVND (reference sequence). CDR3 bases: TGTGCCAGTAGTATACGGCTCCTAGCGGGAGACGGGGAGCTGTTTTTT. Translation: CASSIRLLAGDGELFF.

CDR3 bases: TGTGCCTGGAGTTCAACTTGGGGAGGTGGCTACACCTTC. Encoded protein: CAWSSTWGGGYTF. The V and J genes are TRBV30 and TRBJ1-2; D remains ambiguous. CDR1 and CDR2 from the germline V gene are GTSNPN and SVGIG (reference sequence). The CDR3 has 13 residues. V dropped 2 bases and J dropped 7 bases, with 14 bases sitting between them.

This rearrangement joins TRBV7-2 to TRBJ2-1; tentative D call: TRBD2 (6 bases). Germline assignment: CDR1 SGHTA and CDR2 FQGNSA. V lost 4 bases and J 3 bases, leaving 16 bases between the germline ends. There are 16 residues in the CDR3. CDR3 sequence (DNA): TGTGCCAGCAGCTCGACCGGGAGATTGGACTACAATGAGCAGTTCTTC. Translating gives CASSSTGRLDYNEQFF.

J is TRBJ2-1 and V is TRBV11-3, with D possibly TRBD2 on 6 matching bases. CDR1 and CDR2 (germline): SGHNT, YENEEA. Trimming stripped 5 bases from V and 0 bases from J, with 11 bases between. The CDR3 length is 15 residues. CDR3 amino acids: CASSPGRDSYNEQFF. The CDR3 region has the DNA TGTGCCAGCAGCCCCGGGCGGGACTCCTACAATGAGCAGTTCTTC. The whole variable domain, remainder taken from reference TRBV11-3 and TRBJ2-1, is EAGVVQSPRYKIIEKKQPVAFWCNPISGHNTLYWYLQNLGQGPELLIRYENEEAVDDSQLPKDRFSAERLKGVDSTLKIQPAELGDSAVYLCASSPGRDSYNEQFFGPGTRLTVL.

The rearrangement uses TRBV7-9 and TRBJ1-1; D is possibly TRBD1 (5 bases). The CDR3 is made up of 14 amino acids. Germline V gives CDR1 SEHNR, CDR2 FQNEAQ (reference sequence). V lost 3 bases to trimming and J lost 2 bases, with 10 bases between them. The DNA of the CDR3 is TGTGCCAGCAGCTTTGGAGGGGTTAACACTGAAGCTTTCTTT. Residues: CASSFGGVNTEAFF.

The chain is built from TRBV6-1 and TRBJ1-2; tentative D call: TRBD1 (6 bases). From germline, CDR1 is MNHNS and CDR2 SASEGT. The V end was cut by 1 base, the J end by 7 bases, with 25 bases between. The CDR3 is 18 residues long. The chain's CDR3 is CASSEGGTRGGRGLGYTF. As DNA, the CDR3 is TGTGCCAGCAGTGAAGGTGGGACAAGGGGCGGACGGGGCCTTGGCTACACCTTC.